This entry lists 7 T cell receptor beta chains sequenced from one sample in a study of Ad26.COV2.S vaccination and SARS-CoV-2 variants. The treatment denotes: about 20 received Ad26.COV2.S at low or high dose, single or two shots; about 5 received placebo; per-sample allocation not given. Day 63 after the first vaccine or placebo injection was the time point for sampling. The data were produced by immunoSEQ multiplex PCR, yet TCRdb's version contains in-frame clones alone and is incomplete. The table has some 350,000 clones, roughly nine tenths seen once. This specimen consisted of peripheral blood, obtained in a trial of Ad26.COV2.S vaccine versus placebo. The origin of the receptors is a person between 18 and 59 years old who received the Ad26.COV2.S COVID-19 vaccine or a placebo.

A single count supports this clone. J is TRBJ1-1 and V is TRBV6-5; 8 bases map to TRBD1. The CDR3 consists of 13 residues. The germline V gene has CDR1 MNHEY and CDR2 SVGAGI. J gave up 4 bases and V 5 bases, and 3 bases lay outside the gene matches. The chain's CDR3 is CASSNTGGTEAFF. As DNA, the CDR3 is TGTGCCAGCAGTAATACAGGGGGCACTGAAGCTTTCTTT.

The V gene is TRBV19, the J gene TRBJ2-7; TRBD2 is a possible D gene (6 bases). The germline CDR1 and CDR2 sequences are LNHDA and SQIVND (reference sequence). This CDR3 is 13 amino acids long. The V end lost 3 bases, the J end lost 3 bases, and 9 bases lay between the germline ends. CDR3 amino acids: CASSMRESYEQYF. As DNA, the CDR3 is TGTGCCAGTAGTATGCGGGAAAGCTACGAGCAGTACTTC.

The genes are TRBV29-1 and TRBJ2-1; 8 bases are shared with TRBD2. This CDR3 spans 9 amino acids. CDR1 is SQVTM, CDR2 ANQGSEA, per germline. CDR3 loop: CPREDEQFF. The CDR3 DNA is TGCCCGCGGGAGGACGAGCAGTTCTTC.

This clone was picked up a small number of times. CDR3 amino acids: CASSEDRGQPQHF. CDR3 coding DNA: TGTGCCAGCAGTGAGGACAGGGGTCAGCCCCAGCATTTT. This chain links TRBV12-3 or TRBV12-4 with TRBJ1-5; 9 bases are a match to TRBD1. This CDR3 is built from 13 residues. After removal of 5 bases from V and 6 bases from J, the junction contained 2 bases not matched to a gene.

A note on this clone: Different DNA sequences within this sample yield the same CDR3. The chain is built from TRBV25-1 and TRBJ2-1; D is uncertain. CDR1 is MGHDK and CDR2 is SYGVNS in the germline V gene. This CDR3 is 11 amino acids long. V shed 8 bases and J shed 10 bases, with 12 bases lying between them. CDR3 nucleotides: TGTGCCAGCTTCAGTAGGATAGAGCAGTTCTTC. This gives the protein CASFSRIEQFF.

The V and J genes are TRBV4-3 and TRBJ2-7; 7 nucleotides align to TRBD2. CDR1 is LGHNA and CDR2 is YSLEER in the germline V gene. The CDR3 consists of 15 residues. Losses at the gene ends were 0 bases for V and 2 bases for J; bases not matched to a gene: 4. The CDR3 spells CASSQDRAGAYEQYF. The CDR3 coding sequence is TGCGCCAGCAGCCAAGATAGGGCGGGGGCCTACGAGCAGTACTTC.

The CDR3 loop reads CSVEVTGRDTEAFF. The CDR3 DNA sequence: TGCAGCGTTGAAGTGACAGGGAGGGACACTGAAGCTTTCTTT. The rearrangement links TRBV29-1 to TRBJ1-1; TRBD1 aligns across 7 bases. Germline assignment: CDR1 SQVTM and CDR2 ANQGSEA. The CDR3 is 14 amino acids. V lost 1 base to trimming and J lost 3 bases; unmatched junction nucleotides: 5. Variable domain in full (rest from reference TRBV29-1 and TRBJ1-1): SAVISQKPSRDICQRGTSLTIQCQVDSQVTMMFWYRQQPGQSLTLIATANQGSEATYESGFVIDKFPISRPNLTFSTLTVSNMSPEDSSIYLCSVEVTGRDTEAFFGQGTRLTVV.